These T cell receptor beta chains were read from a single sample in a study of T cell repertoires in cytomegalovirus infection. A single record per CDR3 protein comes from TCRdb applying MiXCR to the reads. The sample has some 400,000 distinct CDR3 sequences; approximately 18% are singletons. Sequencing input: PBMCs. These receptors originate from a human donor in good health (CMV status not recorded). Some clones in this sample may be carry-over from other donors' samples. CDR3s include the opening cysteine and the closing phenylalanine or tryptophan. Each record gives: J gene, V gene, CDR3 length, clone size, D gene, CDR3 DNA, CDR3 protein. A D gene is named only where the DNA matches it firmly. Clone size is given for some rows only: seen once, a few or many times, or a class if the clone is expanded.

TRBJ1-5,TRBV3-1,15,NA,NA,TGTGCCAGCCAGCCGGGACCACCATTCAGTCAGCCCCAGCATTTT,CASQPGPPFSQPQHF
TRBJ2-3,TRBV27,14,few,NA,TGTGCCAGCAGTTTATCCCGGGGTAGTGATACGCAGTATTTT,CASSLSRGSDTQYF
TRBJ1-2,TRBV18,14,NA,NA,TGTGCCAGCTCATCGGACGGAACCAACTATGGCTACACCTTC,CASSSDGTNYGYTF
TRBJ1-2,TRBV3-1,15,NA,NA,TGTGCCAGCAGCCAAGATCGACAGCTTAACTATGGCTACACCTTC,CASSQDRQLNYGYTF
TRBJ2-7,TRBV7-2,14,NA,NA,TGTGCCAGCAGCTTAGGGTTGAGCTCCTACGAGCAGTACTTC,CASSLGLSSYEQYF
TRBJ2-1,TRBV4-1,18,NA,TRBD2,TGCGCCAGCAGCCAAGCCAGACTAGCGGGGTTCTCCTACAATGAGCAGTTCTTC,CASSQARLAGFSYNEQFF
TRBJ2-5,TRBV10-2,12,few,NA,TGCGCCAGCAGGTCGACCCAAGAGACCCAGTACTTC,CASRSTQETQYF
TRBJ1-1,TRBV12-3/TRBV12-4,15,many,NA,TGTGCCAGCAGCTTCGGGTTCGTCGGGAACACTGAAGCTTTCTTT,CASSFGFVGNTEAFF
TRBJ2-1,TRBV5-6,15,NA,NA,TGTGCCAGCAGCCCCCGCGGGACTCGTTGGAATGAGCAGTTCTTC,CASSPRGTRWNEQFF
TRBJ2-5,TRBV7-2,13,NA,NA,TGTGCCAGCCGACGAGGTACAAAAGAGACCCAGTACTTC,CASRRGTKETQYF
TRBJ2-2,TRBV7-2,14,many,TRBD2,TGTGCCAGCAGCTGGTGGACTAGTGGCGGGGAGCTGTTTTTT,CASSWWTSGGELFF
TRBJ1-5,TRBV20-1,13,NA,NA,TGCAGTGCTACTGGCCGTGAGGGTCAGCCCCAGCATTTT,CSATGREGQPQHF
TRBJ1-1,TRBV12-3/TRBV12-4,13,many,NA,TGTGCCAGCAGTTTCGATCGGGACACTGAAGCTTTCTTT,CASSFDRDTEAFF
TRBJ2-7,TRBV6-2/TRBV6-3,13,NA,NA,TGTGCCAGCAGTAAACAGGAAACCTACGAGCAGTACTTC,CASSKQETYEQYF
TRBJ2-2,TRBV7-2,14,NA,TRBD2,TGTGCCAGCACTCGGGGGGGGCAGAACGGGGAGCTGTTTTTT,CASTRGGQNGELFF
TRBJ2-1,TRBV19,14,NA,NA,TGTGCCAGTAGTATAGGGACAGCCTACAATGAGCAGTTCTTC,CASSIGTAYNEQFF
TRBJ2-2,TRBV7-9,16,many,TRBD1,TGTGCCAGCAGCTTACCCGTACAGGGGTACCACGGGGAGCTGTTTTTT,CASSLPVQGYHGELFF
TRBJ2-7,TRBV11-2,15,many,NA,TGTGCCAGCAGCTTAGATCCAGGACCCTCCTACGAGCAGTACTTC,CASSLDPGPSYEQYF
TRBJ1-1,TRBV7-8,13,many,NA,TGTGCCAGCAGCTTAGGGGGGCAGATTGAAGCTTTCTTT,CASSLGGQIEAFF
TRBJ2-5,TRBV7-2,14,many,NA,TGTGCCAGCAGCTTAGGCCAGCGGCAAGAGACCCAGTACTTC,CASSLGQRQETQYF
TRBJ1-1,TRBV7-8,12,many,NA,TGTGCCAGCAGCCACCCTGGTGGTGAAGCTTTCTTT,CASSHPGGEAFF
TRBJ2-3,TRBV10-3,17,few,TRBD2,TGTGCCATCAAACCCTCGGGGGGGCGAATGGATACAGATACGCAGTATTTT,CAIKPSGGRMDTDTQYF
TRBJ1-6,TRBV20-1,16,few,NA,TGCAGTGCCCCCAAGGGGGGGAGCTCAAGAAATTCACCCCTCCACTTT,CSAPKGGSSRNSPLHF
TRBJ1-5,TRBV7-2,15,many,NA,TGTGCCAGCAGCTCGGACTACACAGGGCGGCAGCCCCAGCATTTT,CASSSDYTGRQPQHF
TRBJ2-7,TRBV6-6,12,NA,NA,TGTGCCAGTGGGAGGAGGCTCTACGAGCAGTACTTC,CASGRRLYEQYF
TRBJ1-6,TRBV12-3/TRBV12-4,16,many,NA,TGTGCCAGCAGTTTAAAGTGGAGCTCCTATAATTCACCCCTCCACTTT,CASSLKWSSYNSPLHF